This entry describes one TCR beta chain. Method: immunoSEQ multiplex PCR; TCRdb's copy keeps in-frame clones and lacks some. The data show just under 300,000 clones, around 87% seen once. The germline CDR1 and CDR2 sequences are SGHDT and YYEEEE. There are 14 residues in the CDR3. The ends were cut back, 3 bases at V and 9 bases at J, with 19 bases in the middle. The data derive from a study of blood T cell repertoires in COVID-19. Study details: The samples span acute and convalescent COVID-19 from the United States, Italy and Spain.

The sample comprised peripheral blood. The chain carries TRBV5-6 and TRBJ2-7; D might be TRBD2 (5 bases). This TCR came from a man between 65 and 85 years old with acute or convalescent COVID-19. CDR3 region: CASSWRSSQLGQYF. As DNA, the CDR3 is TGTGCCAGCAGCTGGCGATCTAGCCAACTAGGGCAGTACTTC.